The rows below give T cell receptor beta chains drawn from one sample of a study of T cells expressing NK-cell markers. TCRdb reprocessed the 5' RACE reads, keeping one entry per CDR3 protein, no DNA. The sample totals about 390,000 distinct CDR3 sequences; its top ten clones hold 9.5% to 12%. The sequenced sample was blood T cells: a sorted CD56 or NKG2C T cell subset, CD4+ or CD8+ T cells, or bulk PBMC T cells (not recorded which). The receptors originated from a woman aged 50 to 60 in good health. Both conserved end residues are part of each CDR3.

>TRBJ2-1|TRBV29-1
CSALTSGILHEQFF
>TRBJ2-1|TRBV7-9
CASSLESGGWGEQFF
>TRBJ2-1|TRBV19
CASSMWPSGSTYNEQFF
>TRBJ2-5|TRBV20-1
CSAQTTSGRGETQYF
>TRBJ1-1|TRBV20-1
CSARPRVSPTEAFF
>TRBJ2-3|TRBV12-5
CASGLYEATDTQYF
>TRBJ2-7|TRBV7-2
CASSPLWEQYF
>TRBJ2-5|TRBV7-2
CASSLDPTGAQETQYF
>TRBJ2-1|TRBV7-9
CASSWGRSSYNEQFF
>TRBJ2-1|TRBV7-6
CASSLWGQGPNEQFF
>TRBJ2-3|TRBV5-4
CASSSASGQAPDTQYF